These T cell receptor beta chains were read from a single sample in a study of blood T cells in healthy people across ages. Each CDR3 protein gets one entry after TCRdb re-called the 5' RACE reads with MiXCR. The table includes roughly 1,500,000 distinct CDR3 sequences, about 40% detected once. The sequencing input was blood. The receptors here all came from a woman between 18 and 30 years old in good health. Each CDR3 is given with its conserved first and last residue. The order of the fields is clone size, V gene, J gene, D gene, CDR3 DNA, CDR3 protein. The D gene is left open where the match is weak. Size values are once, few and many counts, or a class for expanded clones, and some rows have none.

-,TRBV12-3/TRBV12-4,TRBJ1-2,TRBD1,TGTGCCAGCCAATCACTCCGGGACAGGGAACGCGCTAACTATGGCTACACCTTC,CASQSLRDRERANYGYTF
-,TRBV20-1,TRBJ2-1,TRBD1,TGCAGTTGGGGACAGGCAGACAATGAGCAGTTCTTC,CSWGQADNEQFF
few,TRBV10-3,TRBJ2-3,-,TGTGCCATCAGCTCTGCTTCTGGGCCAGATACGCAGTATTTT,CAISSASGPDTQYF
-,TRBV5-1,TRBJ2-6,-,TGCGCCAGCAGCTTGAGTCAGGGTTACGTCCTGACTTTC,CASSLSQGYVLTF
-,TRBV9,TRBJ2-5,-,TGTGCCAGCAGCGTGGGGGGGCAGGACCATCGGGAGACCCAGTACTTC,CASSVGGQDHRETQYF
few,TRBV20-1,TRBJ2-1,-,TGCAGTGCTAGATTTCGCAACGAGAACAATGAGCAGTTCTTC,CSARFRNENNEQFF
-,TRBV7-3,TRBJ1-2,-,TGTGCCAGCAGCCTGGGACTAACCTTTTCGGGCTACACCTTC,CASSLGLTFSGYTF
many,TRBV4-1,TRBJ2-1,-,TGCGCCAGCAGCCCCCATAACAATGAGCAGTTCTTC,CASSPHNNEQFF
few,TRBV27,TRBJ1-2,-,TGTGCCAGTGAGGGCCTCAACTATGGCTACACCTTC,CASEGLNYGYTF
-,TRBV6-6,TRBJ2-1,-,TGTGCCAGCAGTTACTCGGTCCCCAATGAGCAGTTCTTC,CASSYSVPNEQFF
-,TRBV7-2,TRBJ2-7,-,TGTGCCAGCAGCTCCGGACTTAAGCAGTACTTC,CASSSGLKQYF
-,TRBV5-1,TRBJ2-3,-,TGCGCCAGCAGCTGGGTAGCGGCGGGTACGCAGTATTTT,CASSWVAAGTQYF
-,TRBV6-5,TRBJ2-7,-,TGTGCCAGCAGTCAACTAGAGACTTCATACAATGAGCGGCAGTACTTC,CASSQLETSYNERQYF
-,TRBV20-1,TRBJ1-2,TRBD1,TGCAGTGCGAGAACGGGGACAGCGAACTATGGCTACACCTTC,CSARTGTANYGYTF
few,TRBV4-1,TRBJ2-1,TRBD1,TGCGCCAGCAGCCAAGATCTGGGACAGGGATACAATGAGCAGTTCTTC,CASSQDLGQGYNEQFF
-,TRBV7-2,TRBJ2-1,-,TGTGCCAGCAGCCCCCGGCCGACTAGTCACAATGAGCAGTTCTTC,CASSPRPTSHNEQFF
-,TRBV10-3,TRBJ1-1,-,TGTGCCATCAGTGAGAGGGGAGGGGTAGATGAAGCTTTCTTT,CAISERGGVDEAFF